This T cell receptor (beta chain) came from a study of control samples from healthy donors and cancer patients. Germline V gene lookup returns CDR1 MNHEY and CDR2 SVGAGI. V was clipped by 6 bases and J by 9 bases; unmatched bases: 11. The CDR3 totals 15 residues. A single count supports this clone. Sequencing used immunoSEQ multiplex PCR; TCRdb keeps in-frame clones, though not all of them. The table has roughly 90,000 clones, roughly 89% seen once. The gene calls are TRBV6-5 and TRBJ2-1; 10 nucleotides match TRBD2. This TCR came from a woman in her fifties or sixties with colorectal cancer. The sequencing input was PBMCs. The CDR3 spells CASRSPQRGGREQFF. CDR3 nucleotide sequence: TGTGCCAGCAGGTCCCCCCAGCGGGGGGGCCGTGAGCAGTTCTTC.